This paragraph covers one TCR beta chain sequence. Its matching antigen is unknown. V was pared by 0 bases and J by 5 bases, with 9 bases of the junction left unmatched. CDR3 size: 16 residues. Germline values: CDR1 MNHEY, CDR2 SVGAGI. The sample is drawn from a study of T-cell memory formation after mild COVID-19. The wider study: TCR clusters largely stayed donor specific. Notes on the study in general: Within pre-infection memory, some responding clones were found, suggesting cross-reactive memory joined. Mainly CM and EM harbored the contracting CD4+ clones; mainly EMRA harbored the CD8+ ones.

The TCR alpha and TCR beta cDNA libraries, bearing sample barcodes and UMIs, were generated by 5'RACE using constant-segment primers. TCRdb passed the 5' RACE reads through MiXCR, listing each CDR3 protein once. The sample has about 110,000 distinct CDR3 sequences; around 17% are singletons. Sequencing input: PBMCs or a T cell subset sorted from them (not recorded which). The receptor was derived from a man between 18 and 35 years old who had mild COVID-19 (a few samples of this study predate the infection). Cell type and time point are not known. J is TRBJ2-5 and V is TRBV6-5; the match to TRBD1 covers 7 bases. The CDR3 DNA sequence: TGTGCCAGCAGTTACTCGGGACAGCTTAGGGGGGAGACCCAGTACTTC. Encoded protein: CASSYSGQLRGETQYF.